This paragraph reports one T cell receptor (beta chain). Germline CDR1 reads LNHDA; CDR2 reads SQIVND (reference sequence). The CDR3 is 13 residues long. V shed 0 bases and J shed 6 bases, with 8 bases lying between them. This sample was included in a study of T cell responses to AZD1222 COVID-19 vaccine. This table comes from immunoSEQ multiplex PCR, and its TCRdb copy is limited to in-frame clones, with some not included. The sample shows some 150,000 clones, around 92% of them seen only once. V and J are TRBV19 and TRBJ1-1; D is unclear. The sample in question was peripheral blood, obtained on day 0 of AZD1222 vaccination. This receptor was identified in an adult in good health. CDR3 amino acids: CASSIDLEAEAFF. CDR3 nucleotides: TGTGCCAGTAGTATAGATCTCGAGGCTGAAGCTTTCTTT. Filled out from reference TRBV19 and TRBJ1-1, the complete variable domain reads DGGITQSPKYLFRKEGQNVTLSCEQNLNHDAMYWYRQDPGQGLRLIYYSQIVNDFQKGDIAEGYSVSREKKESFPLTVTSAQKNPTAFYLCASSIDLEAEAFFGQGTRLTVV.